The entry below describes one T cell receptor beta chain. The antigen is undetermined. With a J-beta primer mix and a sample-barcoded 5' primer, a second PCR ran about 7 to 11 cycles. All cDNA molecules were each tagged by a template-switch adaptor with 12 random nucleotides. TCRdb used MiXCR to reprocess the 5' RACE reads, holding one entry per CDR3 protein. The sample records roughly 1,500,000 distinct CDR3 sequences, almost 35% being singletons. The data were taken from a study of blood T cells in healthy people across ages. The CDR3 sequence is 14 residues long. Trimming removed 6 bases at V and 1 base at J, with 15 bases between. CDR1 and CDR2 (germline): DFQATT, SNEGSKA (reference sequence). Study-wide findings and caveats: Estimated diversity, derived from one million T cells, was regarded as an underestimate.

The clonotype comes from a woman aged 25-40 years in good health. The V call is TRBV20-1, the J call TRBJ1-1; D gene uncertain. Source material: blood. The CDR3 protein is CSAFGGGRNTEAFF. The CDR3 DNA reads TGCAGTGCCTTTGGCGGAGGTCGGAACACTGAAGCTTTCTTT.